The table lists the clone carrying this TCR beta chain with many counts. The CDR3 sequence is 11 residues long. V was cut by 2 bases and J by 7 bases, with 8 bases left in between. Germline assignment: CDR1 DFQATT and CDR2 SNEGSKA (reference sequence). On the day of bone marrow donation, the related graft donor provided peripheral blood. This entry belongs to a study of T cells after posttransplantation cyclophosphamide. Sequenced by immunoSEQ multiplex PCR; TCRdb stores in-frame clones only, minus some. The specimen has about 40,000 clones, none found just once. The sequence came from a woman in her fifties or sixties in good health and a related stem cell transplant donor. The sequenced sample was PBMCs. The chain is built from TRBV20-1 and TRBJ1-1, with D maybe TRBD1 (6 bases). CDR3 amino acids: CSARQGYEAFF. The DNA of the CDR3 is TGCAGTGCTAGACAGGGGTATGAAGCTTTCTTT.